This passage covers 3 T cell receptor beta chains from one sample sequenced in a study of T cell changes during pregnancy in multiple sclerosis. Profiled with immunoSEQ multiplex PCR; TCRdb holds only in-frame clones, not every one. There are 50,000 to 75,000 clones in the sample; roughly 91% occur only once, and about 2.2% lies in the top ten. The input for sequencing was peripheral blood, taken in the third trimester of pregnancy. The receptors were gathered from a female donor in good health, enrolled as a control in a pregnancy study.

This clone occurred a few times. The chain recombines TRBV9 with TRBJ1-1, with 8 bases that match TRBD1. CDR1 and CDR2 (germline): SGDLS, YYNGEE. This CDR3 region has 17 residues. V shed 3 bases, J shed 1 base, and the junction held 11 bases outside the gene matches. The CDR3: CASSDPKTGDWNTEAFF. The CDR3 region has the DNA TGTGCCAGCAGCGATCCAAAGACAGGGGATTGGAACACTGAAGCTTTCTTT.

The chain is built from TRBV12-5 and TRBJ1-1; D uncertain. V was shortened by 8 bases and J by 5 bases, with 15 bases between the two germline ends. Germline-derived CDR1 and CDR2 are LGHNT and FRNRAP. The CDR3 runs 13 residues. CDR3 protein: CASQFDWATEAFF. CDR3 nucleotide sequence: TGTGCTAGTCAGTTCGATTGGGCGACTGAAGCTTTCTTT. Filled out from reference TRBV12-5 and TRBJ1-1, the complete variable domain reads DARVTQTPRHKVTEMGQEVTMRCQPILGHNTVFWYRQTMMQGLELLAYFRNRAPLDDSGMPKDRFSAEMPDATLATLKIQPSEPRDSAVYFCASQFDWATEAFFGQGTRLTVV.

The CDR3 loop is CATSRAGQGSAYTF. The CDR3 DNA reads TGTGCCACCAGCAGAGCGGGACAGGGTAGCGCCTACACCTTC. The chain is built from TRBV15 and TRBJ1-2; 9 nucleotides agree with TRBD1. CDR1 is LNHNV, CDR2 YYDKDF, per germline (reference sequence). The CDR3 runs to 14 residues. The trim removed 1 base at V and 10 bases at J, leaving 7 bases unmatched.